Described below is a single T cell receptor (beta chain) sequence and its context. No antigen is known for it. The data belong to a study of cytomegalovirus exposure and HLA in healthy donors. This CDR3 has 15 amino acids. In germline, CDR1 is MNHEY, CDR2 SVGAGI. Losses at the gene ends were 4 bases for V and 6 bases for J; bases not matched to a gene: 6. Researchers ran the PCR with 60 Vbeta and 13 Jbeta primers. Sequencing used immunoSEQ multiplex PCR; TCRdb keeps in-frame clones, though not all of them. The repertoire has about 140,000 clones, about 80% of them found once; the top ten carry around an eighth. Broader study findings: Most of the TCR beta V segments (in an earlier analysis) were productive either about 90% or about 30% of the time.

This clonotype was obtained from a woman aged 35 to 49 in good health and CMV-seronegative. The rearrangement uses TRBV6-5 and TRBJ2-7; TRBD2 matches at 13 bases. Source material: PBMCs. For the CDR3, the DNA is TGTGCCAGCAGTTTCGGACTAGCGGGAGCGGTCGAGCAGTACTTC. It codes for CASSFGLAGAVEQYF.